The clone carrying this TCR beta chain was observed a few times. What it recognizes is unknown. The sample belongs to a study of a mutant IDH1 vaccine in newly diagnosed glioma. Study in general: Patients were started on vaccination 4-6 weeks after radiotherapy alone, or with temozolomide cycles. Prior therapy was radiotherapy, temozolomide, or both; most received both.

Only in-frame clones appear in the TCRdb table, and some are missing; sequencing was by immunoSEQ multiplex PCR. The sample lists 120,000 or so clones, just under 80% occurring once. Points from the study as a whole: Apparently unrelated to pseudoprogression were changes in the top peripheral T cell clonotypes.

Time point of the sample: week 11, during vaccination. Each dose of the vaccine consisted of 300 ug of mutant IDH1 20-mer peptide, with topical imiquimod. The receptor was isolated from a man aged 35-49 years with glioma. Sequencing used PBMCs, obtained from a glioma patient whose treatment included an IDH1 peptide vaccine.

The CDR3 spells CASTPWDSNTGANVLTF. The DNA for the CDR3 is TGTGCCAGTACCCCATGGGACTCAAACACTGGGGCCAACGTCCTGACTTTC. This chain links TRBV19 with TRBJ2-6; D perhaps matches TRBD2 (6 bases). Trimming took off 7 bases at V and 2 bases at J, with 18 bases between the two ends. Germline CDR1 is LNHDA and CDR2 is SQIVND (reference sequence). The CDR3 consists of 17 residues.